The present T cell receptor (beta chain) was sequenced within a study of identical twins. A universal primer site was incorporated via template switching, and the cDNA contained unique molecular identifiers. TCRdb re-called the 5' RACE reads with MiXCR, one entry per CDR3 protein. The table has more than 1.5 million distinct CDR3 sequences, 32% seen once. Study observations and caveats: Out-of-frame alpha sequences that twins shared showed excess low generation probability. Out-of-frame sharing of TCR alpha in monozygotic twins was underestimated by models.

The CDR3 extends over 16 amino acids. Germline CDR1 DFQATT, CDR2 SNEGSKA (reference sequence). With V trimmed by 3 bases and J by 10 bases, 15 bases remained unmatched. On this clonotype: Its antigen is still unknown.

The specimen was cord blood. J is TRBJ2-1 and V is TRBV20-1; the match to TRBD2 covers 10 bases. The TCR was taken from a newborn girl in good health. Written as DNA, the CDR3 is TGCAGTGCTAGGCAAAAAGCGGGGGGGATGATTAGGGAGCAGTTCTTC. Translated, it gives CSARQKAGGMIREQFF.